This is a list of T cell receptor beta chains from one sample in a study of cytomegalovirus exposure and HLA in healthy donors. Some clones are missing from TCRdb's copy, which holds only in-frame ones; the method was immunoSEQ multiplex PCR. The sample includes approximately 130,000 clones, roughly 89% of them seen just once. The sequencing input was PBMCs. The source is a woman under 40 in good health and CMV-seronegative. Both conserved end residues are part of each CDR3.

CDR3 protein	V gene	J gene
CASSQGLDRALSGNTIYF	TRBV4-1	TRBJ1-3
CAWSTGGTEQYF	TRBV30	TRBJ2-7
CASSLDGQGNYGYTF	TRBV5-4	TRBJ1-2
CASIEGGLSGANVLTF	TRBV2	TRBJ2-6
CASSFGGASGYTF	TRBV7-8	TRBJ1-2
CASQLGQITDTQYF	TRBV2	TRBJ2-3
CASSGRARETQYF	TRBV19	TRBJ2-5
CASSGASVSYNEQFF	TRBV5-1	TRBJ2-1
CASSPGQRYGYTF	TRBV27	TRBJ1-2
CASSFMPAGDFYEQYF	TRBV5-5	TRBJ2-7
CASRQQGMNTEAFF	TRBV2	TRBJ1-1
CASIRMRYRGQNTEAFF	TRBV7-9	TRBJ1-1
CASSNAGTGSNQPQHF	TRBV18	TRBJ1-5
CASRRGTGGEGNTIYF	TRBV27	TRBJ1-3
CASSLRSTNEKLFF	TRBV7-9	TRBJ1-4
CASSLGGTGGEAEAFF	TRBV11-3	TRBJ1-1
CASSYQPTVSYEQYF	TRBV6-5	TRBJ2-7
CASSPIEGTANYEQYF	TRBV18	TRBJ2-7
CAWSVWAREQYF	TRBV30	TRBJ2-7
CATAAGGNQPQHF	TRBV6-5	TRBJ1-5
CASGVAVTTGELFF	TRBV7-9	TRBJ2-2
CASSPLVAGGQSSYNEQFF	TRBV5-4	TRBJ2-1
CASSPRTEAYGYTF	TRBV18	TRBJ1-2
CASSPGQGLADTQYF	TRBV7-2	TRBJ2-3
CASRSRENQPQHF	TRBV6-5	TRBJ1-5
CASSIANRYNEQFF	TRBV19	TRBJ2-1
CASSLGIGENSPLHF	TRBV28	TRBJ1-6
CASSQPSGAGDYGYTF	TRBV4-1	TRBJ1-2
CASSFRGGGIRTGELFF	TRBV5-5	TRBJ2-2
CSVDRQGQGSYEQYF	TRBV29-1	TRBJ2-7